A selection of T cell receptor beta chains follows, all from one sample in a study of blood T cell repertoires in COVID-19. Sequencing was performed with immunoSEQ multiplex PCR; in TCRdb, only in-frame clones are kept and a portion is missing. This table has about 300,000 clones, about 85% appearing once. Sequencing was performed on peripheral blood. The receptor source for this set is a man aged 18-30 years with active or convalescent COVID-19. The CDR3 runs from the conserved cysteine through the conserved F or W. The D gene is left open where the match is weak. Clone size is shown for a subset of rows, as once, few, many or a class of expanded clone.

>TRBV6-5|-|TRBJ2-7|TRBD1
TGTGCCAGCAGGACCAGGGACAGGGTCCACGAGCAGTACTTC
CASRTRDRVHEQYF
>TRBV11-2|-|TRBJ2-5|TRBD2
TGTGCCAGCAGTTGGACTAGCCAAGAGACCCAGTACTTC
CASSWTSQETQYF
>TRBV28|-|TRBJ2-2|TRBD2
TGTGCCACTGGGACTAGCGGTCCCCCCGGGGAGCTGTTTTTT
CATGTSGPPGELFF
>TRBV9|once|TRBJ2-3|TRBD2
TGTGCCAGCAGCGCAGACGTTGGGACTAGCGGGATGGCAGATACGCAGTATTTT
CASSADVGTSGMADTQYF
>TRBV6-4|-|TRBJ1-6|TRBD1
TGTGCCAGCAGTGGACAGGGGGTTACTTATAATTCACCCCTCCACTTT
CASSGQGVTYNSPLHF
>TRBV28|-|TRBJ2-1|TRBD2
TGTGCCAGCATTACCGGGACTAGCGGTTTCAATGAGCAGTTCTTC
CASITGTSGFNEQFF
>TRBV5-6|-|TRBJ1-4|TRBD1
TGTGCCAGCAGCCCTGGACAGGTTGACCCAACTAATGAAAAACTGTTTTTT
CASSPGQVDPTNEKLFF
>TRBV7-2|-|TRBJ2-2|TRBD1
TGTGCCAGCAGCAAAGGCTTAGGACAGGGTAACACCGGGGAGCTGTTTTTT
CASSKGLGQGNTGELFF
>TRBV7-6|-|TRBJ2-1|TRBD2
TGTGCCAGCAGCTTAGTACCTTTTCGGACTAGCGTGCATGAGCAGTTCTTC
CASSLVPFRTSVHEQFF
>TRBV5-4|-|TRBJ2-2|-
TGTGCCAGCAGCTTTTTCAACAGCTACACCGGGGAGCTGTTTTTT
CASSFFNSYTGELFF
>TRBV6-5|-|TRBJ1-2|TRBD1
TGTGCCAGCAGTTACTGGGGGACAGGTGATGGCTACACCTTC
CASSYWGTGDGYTF
>TRBV2|-|TRBJ2-6|TRBD1
TGTGCCATCCTCGACAGGGGGCCATCTGGGGCCAACGTCCTGACTTTC
CAILDRGPSGANVLTF
>TRBV19|-|TRBJ2-7|TRBD2
TGTGCCAGTAGTATTCGGGGACCGGGAGGACCTACCTACGAGCAGTACTTC
CASSIRGPGGPTYEQYF
>TRBV2|-|TRBJ1-3|-
TGTGCCAGCCTACCTTTGAGCAGGGATAGAAACACCATATATTTT
CASLPLSRDRNTIYF
>TRBV5-1|-|TRBJ1-4|-
TGCGCCAGCAGCTTTAGTCAGGGACATACTGAAAAACTGTTTTTT
CASSFSQGHTEKLFF
>TRBV29-1|-|TRBJ2-3|TRBD2
TGCAGCGCCGATAGCGGGAGGGGCACAGATACGCAGTATTTT
CSADSGRGTDTQYF
>TRBV5-1|-|TRBJ2-5|TRBD2
TGCGCCAGCAGCTTGAGGGGGGCCCGGACTAGCGGGATATCACAAGAGACCCAGTACTTC
CASSLRGARTSGISQETQYF
>TRBV14|-|TRBJ2-5|-
TGTGCCAGCAGCCACCCCAGTAGGGGTCAAGAGACCCAGTACTTC
CASSHPSRGQETQYF
>TRBV24-1|-|TRBJ2-6|-
TGTGCCACCAGTGACCCCGGGACATACTCTGGGGCCAACGTCCTGACTTTC
CATSDPGTYSGANVLTF
>TRBV7-8|-|TRBJ1-1|-
TGTGCCAGCACCAACAGGGCCGACACTGAAGCTTTCTTT
CASTNRADTEAFF
>TRBV10-3|-|TRBJ1-5|TRBD1
TGTGCCACCCGGCCATCCGGGACAGGGAGTCCGGGCAATCAGCCCCAGCATTTT
CATRPSGTGSPGNQPQHF
>TRBV2|-|TRBJ1-5|-
TGTGCCACTCGAACCGGGAGCAATCAGCCCCAGCATTTT
CATRTGSNQPQHF
>TRBV3-1/TRBV3-2|-|TRBJ2-1|TRBD2
TGTGCCAGCAGCCAACTAGCGGGGGGCTCCTACAATGAGCAGTTCTTC
CASSQLAGGSYNEQFF
>TRBV15|-|TRBJ2-7|TRBD2
TGTGCCACTACCGCCGGGACTAGCGGGCGCGAGCAGTACTTC
CATTAGTSGREQYF
>TRBV5-1|-|TRBJ1-4|TRBD1
TGCGCCAGCAGCTACCGGGACAGAGATGAAAAACTGTTTTTT
CASSYRDRDEKLFF
>TRBV5-4|-|TRBJ1-2|TRBD1
TGTGCCAGCAGTTATTTTACCGGGACAGGGGGCGTCCACACCTTC
CASSYFTGTGGVHTF
>TRBV5-6|-|TRBJ2-7|-
TGTGCCAGCAGCTTTAGGGGGGGCACCCTTCCCTACGAGCAGTACTTC
CASSFRGGTLPYEQYF
>TRBV9|-|TRBJ2-7|-
TGTGCCAGCAGCCCGAGGGGGACATCAAATCTATACGAGCAGTACTTC
CASSPRGTSNLYEQYF
>TRBV5-4|few|TRBJ2-3|TRBD2
TGTGCCAGCAGCTTGGCCCCTAGCGGGGGGGGCACAGATACGCAGTATTTT
CASSLAPSGGGTDTQYF
>TRBV27|-|TRBJ2-2|-
TGTGCCAGCAGTCCCTATGGACAGTCCACCGGGGAGCTGTTTTTT
CASSPYGQSTGELFF
>TRBV6-6|-|TRBJ2-3|-
TGTGCCAGCAGTTATCTAACCGCAGATACGCAGTATTTT
CASSYLTADTQYF
>TRBV2|-|TRBJ2-5|TRBD2
TGTGCCAGCAGTGAAGGGACTAGCGGGAGATGGCAAGAGACCCAGTACTTC
CASSEGTSGRWQETQYF
>TRBV15|-|TRBJ2-1|TRBD2
TGTGCCACCAGCAGAGGGGCTAGCGGGAGAACCTACAATGAGCAGTTCTTC
CATSRGASGRTYNEQFF
>TRBV5-1|-|TRBJ1-2|-
TGCGCCAGCAGCTCCCCAGGTTATGGCTACACCTTC
CASSSPGYGYTF
>TRBV5-5|-|TRBJ2-5|TRBD2
TGTGCCAGCAGCAACTATGGGGGGGACCTGGAGACCCAGTACTTC
CASSNYGGDLETQYF
>TRBV27|-|TRBJ2-7|-
TGTGCCAGCAGGCTAGACACAGGGAGCTCCTACGAGCAGTACTTC
CASRLDTGSSYEQYF
>TRBV18|-|TRBJ1-2|TRBD1
TGTGCCAGCTCACCACGATCCGGGACAGGGGGTAGTGGCTATGGCTACACCTTC
CASSPRSGTGGSGYGYTF
>TRBV2|-|TRBJ1-6|-
TGTGCCAGCAGAGCGGACAGATCACCCCTCCACTTT
CASRADRSPLHF
>TRBV7-6|few|TRBJ1-1|-
TGTGCCAGCAGCCCCGATGACAGCTACTTTAACACTGAAGCTTTCTTT
CASSPDDSYFNTEAFF
>TRBV19|-|TRBJ2-2|-
TGTGCCAGTAGTATATCGACAGTTTCGATCGGGGAGCTGTTTTTT
CASSISTVSIGELFF
>TRBV27|-|TRBJ1-5|-
TGTGCCAGCAGTTTGGTCAGGGGCCCCAATCAGCCCCAGCATTTT
CASSLVRGPNQPQHF
>TRBV7-9|-|TRBJ1-2|TRBD1
TGTGCCAGCAGCGAGGGACAGGGGTCTAGCTATGGCTACACCTTC
CASSEGQGSSYGYTF
>TRBV18|-|TRBJ1-4|-
TGTGCCAGCTCCCTCCAGGCCCCCACTAATGAAAAACTGTTTTTT
CASSLQAPTNEKLFF
>TRBV7-9|-|TRBJ2-3|TRBD2
TGTGCCAGCAGCTCAGGAGGACTAGCTGTTCCCACAGATACGCAGTATTTT
CASSSGGLAVPTDTQYF